What follows are 21 T cell receptor beta chains derived from one specimen sequenced in a study of blood T cells in healthy people across ages (dated by TCRdb to the mid-2010s). The library was obtained by 5' RACE. The sequencing machine was an Illumina HiSeq 2500. A second PCR of roughly 7 to 11 cycles was performed with a sample-barcoded 5' primer and a J-beta primer mix. The raw public data were reprocessed by TCRdb itself: fastp quality trimming at Q25, MiXCR clonotype calling, in-frame beta chains only. Rows with a matching CDR3 protein are joined into one entry that keeps the most common DNA and genes. The sample records hundreds of thousands of distinct CDR3 sequences, approximately 24% of which are singletons. The ten biggest clones cover around 3% of the sample. These data also formed part of another study, on T cells of mothers and their children.

Sequencing input: blood. The receptor set was obtained from a boy aged 5-17 years in good health.

In this sample, this clonotype turned up a few times. The chain has TRBV28 and TRBJ2-7, with a possible D match to TRBD2 (6 bases). The germline V gene encodes CDR1 MDHEN and CDR2 SYDVKM. The CDR3 is 14 residues long. V lost 7 bases, J lost 2 bases, and 15 bases lay in between. The CDR3 is CASNPAGNPYEQYF. DNA of the CDR3: TGTGCCAGCAATCCCGCGGGGAATCCCTACGAGCAGTACTTC.

The sample holds a few counts of this clonotype. The chain employs TRBV2 and TRBJ1-2; D is unclear. CDR1 and CDR2 (germline): SNHLY, FYNNEI. V lost 8 bases, J lost 2 bases, and 12 bases lay in between. This CDR3 contains 13 residues. The CDR3 reads CASRELGNYGYTF. The CDR3 DNA sequence: TGTGCCAGCCGAGAGCTAGGGAACTATGGCTACACCTTC.

The chain is built from TRBV29-1 and TRBJ2-5, with D tentatively TRBD1 or TRBD2 (5 bases each). With 4 bases removed from V and 4 bases from J, the gap between germline ends came to 16 bases. There are 14 residues in the CDR3. In germline, CDR1 is SQVTM, CDR2 ANQGSEA. CDR3: CSVVGRVGVETQYF. CDR3 in DNA: TGCAGCGTTGTCGGCAGGGTGGGAGTAGAGACCCAGTACTTC.

The rearrangement uses TRBV7-2 and TRBJ2-5; 9 nucleotides align to TRBD2. This CDR3 region has 16 residues. The trim removed 1 base at V and 6 bases at J, leaving 9 bases unmatched. The germline V gene has CDR1 SGHTA and CDR2 FQGNSA. In DNA form, the CDR3 reads TGTGCCAGCAGCTTAGGAGGCCTAGCGGGGAGGAAGACCCAGTACTTC. Translating it yields CASSLGGLAGRKTQYF.

The chain links TRBV5-1 to TRBJ2-1; maybe TRBD2 (6 bases). Trimming removed 4 bases at V and 0 bases at J, with 20 bases between. The CDR3 loop spans 18 amino acids. Germline V gene sequence: CDR1 SGHRS, CDR2 YFSETQ. The CDR3 bases are TGCGCCAGCAGCCCCTCGGGGGTGGGGTTCAGCTCCTACAATGAGCAGTTCTTC. Its protein product is CASSPSGVGFSSYNEQFF.

In this sample, this clonotype turned up a few times. This chain uses TRBV6-6 with TRBJ2-7; D is unclear. CDR1 MNHNY and CDR2 SVGAGI come from the germline V gene (reference sequence). The CDR3 covers 16 residues. Deletions cut 0 bases from V and 6 bases from J, with 18 bases between. The DNA of the CDR3 is TGTGCCAGCAGTTACTCCGGCAGCTACCTACTTGGCGAGCAGTACTTC. This gives the protein CASSYSGSYLLGEQYF.

The rearrangement uses TRBV15 and TRBJ2-3; D is unresolved. The germline V gene encodes CDR1 LNHNV and CDR2 YYDKDF (reference sequence). The CDR3 spans 16 residues. V dropped 3 bases and J dropped 3 bases, with 16 bases sitting between them. The CDR3 spells CATSSLPVVGTDTQYF. CDR3 nucleotides: TGTGCCACCAGCAGCCTCCCCGTGGTGGGAACAGATACGCAGTATTTT.

The V and J genes are TRBV5-1 and TRBJ2-4, with D hard to call. CDR1 SGHRS and CDR2 YFSETQ come from the germline V gene. CDR3 size: 15 residues. V was shortened by 4 bases and J by 0 bases, with 11 bases between the two germline ends. The CDR3: CASSPAPLAKNIQYF. The CDR3 region has the DNA TGCGCCAGCAGCCCAGCCCCTCTAGCCAAAAACATTCAGTACTTC.

This clonotype showed up just a few times. The CDR3 nucleotides are TGCGCCAGCAGCCAAGTAGGGCCCTCAGGAAACACCATATATTTT. Protein sequence: CASSQVGPSGNTIYF. The gene calls are TRBV4-1 and TRBJ1-3; D unresolved. Trimming removed 1 base at V and 4 bases at J, with 11 bases between. CDR3 length: 15 residues. Germline CDR1 is MGHRA and CDR2 is YSYEKL.

The V call is TRBV28, the J call TRBJ2-4; TRBD1 matches at 8 bases. CDR3 length: 15 residues. Trimming at V came to 6 bases and at J to 3 bases, leaving 7 bases not matched to a gene. CDR1 is MDHEN, CDR2 SYDVKM, per germline. The CDR3 nucleotides are TGTGCCAGCAGGGCGGACAGGGAAGACAAAAACATTCAGTACTTC. Amino acid sequence: CASRADREDKNIQYF.

This clonotype has more than one count but fewer than ten. V usage is TRBV5-1 and J usage is TRBJ2-3; D is unresolved. This CDR3 is 14 amino acids long. CDR1 and CDR2 from the germline V gene are SGHRS and YFSETQ. Between the trimmed V and J ends, which lost 0 bases and 8 bases, there was a span of 13 bases. In nucleotides, the CDR3 is TGCGCCAGCAGCTTGGGGCCGAGTCCCGGTACGCAGTATTTT. It encodes CASSLGPSPGTQYF.

CDR3 in amino acids: CSARKTGGSEKLFF. The CDR3 nucleotides are TGCAGTGCTAGGAAAACAGGGGGTTCTGAAAAACTGTTTTTT. The rearrangement joins TRBV20-1 to TRBJ1-4, with 8 bases fitting TRBD1. In germline, CDR1 is DFQATT, CDR2 SNEGSKA (reference sequence). V was pared by 3 bases and J by 7 bases, with 7 bases of the junction left unmatched. This CDR3 comprises 14 residues.

The CDR3 nucleotides are TGTGCCATCAGTTCAGCGAGCTCCTACAATGAGCAGTTCTTC. It translates to CAISSASSYNEQFF. The J gene is TRBJ2-1, the V gene TRBV10-3; D gene unclear. CDR3 length equals 14 residues. Per germline, CDR1 ENHRY and CDR2 SYGVKD. Trimming cost V 5 bases and J 0 bases, with 8 bases left between them.

Points on this clonotype: In this CDR3 the conserved last residue, phenylalanine or tryptophan, is missing, so a read error is likely. This chain connects TRBV5-6 to TRBJ2-7; D remains unclear. The CDR3 is 12 residues long. Germline assignment: CDR1 SGHDT and CDR2 YYEEEE. V was shortened by 0 bases and J by 4 bases, with 5 bases between the two germline ends. The CDR3: CASSLDRYEQYL. In DNA form, the CDR3 reads TGTGCCAGCAGCTTGGACCGTTACGAGCAGTACCTC.

The chain recombines TRBV11-2 with TRBJ2-7; tentative D call: TRBD1 (5 bases). Germline CDR1 and CDR2: SGHAT and FQNNGV. The CDR3 has 15 residues. The germline V and J ends were trimmed by 7 bases and 3 bases, with 19 bases remaining between them. CDR3 nucleotides: TGTGCCAGCAACTCCCCCGGTAAGGGGCACTACGAGCAGTACTTC. It is translated as CASNSPGKGHYEQYF.

The chain couples TRBV28 to TRBJ2-1, with 10 bases fitting TRBD2. This CDR3 is 14 amino acids long. From germline, CDR1 is MDHEN and CDR2 SYDVKM. V trimming: 5 bases; J trimming: 6 bases; junction bases outside the gene matches: 4. The CDR3, as DNA: TGTGCCAGCAGTCCCGGGACTAGCGCCAATGAGCAGTTCTTC. It specifies CASSPGTSANEQFF.

The sample holds a few counts of this clonotype. The chain combines TRBV5-1 with TRBJ2-1; no clear D. With 3 bases removed from V and 6 bases from J, the gap between germline ends came to 10 bases. The CDR3 has 13 amino acids. Germline values: CDR1 SGHRS, CDR2 YFSETQ. In DNA form, the CDR3 reads TGCGCCAGCAGCTACCAACAAGGCAATGAGCAGTTCTTC. Encoded protein: CASSYQQGNEQFF.

The chain combines TRBV4-1 with TRBJ2-2, with D unresolved. From germline, CDR1 is MGHRA and CDR2 YSYEKL. With 4 bases removed from V and 4 bases from J, the gap between germline ends came to 10 bases. CDR3 length: 14 residues. The CDR3 nucleotides read TGCGCCAGCAGCCCTCTTCTCAGCACCGGGGAGCTGTTTTTT. Translation gives CASSPLLSTGELFF.

This clonotype was observed a few times. The CDR3 DNA follows: TGTGCCAGCAGTGATAGCCACCAGATCAATCAGCCCCAGCATTTT. Protein: CASSDSHQINQPQHF. V gene TRBV2 combines with J gene TRBJ1-5, with D unclear. The germline V gene encodes CDR1 SNHLY and CDR2 FYNNEI. The CDR3 covers 15 residues. Trimming shortened V by 3 bases and J by 3 bases, and 12 bases separated the two germline ends.

This clonotype was seen more than once but under ten times. The genes are TRBV5-1 and TRBJ1-3; D gene uncertain. The CDR3 spans 13 residues. Germline values: CDR1 SGHRS, CDR2 YFSETQ. V was clipped by 3 bases and J by 4 bases, with 8 bases between them. The CDR3 bases are TGCGCCAGCAGCTCGACGCACGGAAACACCATATATTTT. It translates to CASSSTHGNTIYF.

The sample holds a few counts of this clonotype. This chain connects TRBV7-9 to TRBJ1-3, with 10 bases aligning to TRBD1. The V segment lost 4 bases and the J segment 11 bases; nucleotides outside the gene matches: 23. Germline V gene sequence: CDR1 SEHNR, CDR2 FQNEAQ (reference sequence). This CDR3 region has 19 residues. CDR3 coding DNA: TGTGCCAGCAGCTCGGGTCGGGACAGGGGTCCCCGGAGGAAAGTTCCCATATATTTT. Its translation: CASSSGRDRGPRRKVPIYF.